The rows below give T cell receptor beta chains drawn from one sample of a study of blood T cells in healthy people across ages. TCRdb passed the 5' RACE reads through MiXCR, listing each CDR3 protein once. Here the sample spans 1.5 million to 2 million distinct CDR3 sequences, 30% to 35% being singletons. Sequencing was carried out using blood. Receptor source: a woman in her twenties or thirties in good health. Each CDR3 is given with its conserved first and last residue. A D gene is named only where the DNA matches it firmly. Size is omitted from some rows. Given values are once, few, many or a class for expanded clones.

TRBV20-1	few	TRBJ2-7	TRBD2	TGCAGTGCCCGCCCGCGGGAGTCATACGAGCAGTACTTC	CSARPRESYEQYF
TRBV13	-	TRBJ1-1	TRBD1	TGTGCCAGCAGTCGCACCCTACAGGGGGCGGGCACTGAAGCTTTCTTT	CASSRTLQGAGTEAFF
TRBV25-1	-	TRBJ2-7	-	TGTGCCAGCACATCGATCGGGAGAAGCTACGAGCAGTACTTC	CASTSIGRSYEQYF
TRBV11-2	-	TRBJ2-7	-	TGTGCCAGCAGCCCAAAATGGAGAACCTACGAGCAGTACTTC	CASSPKWRTYEQYF
TRBV27	few	TRBJ2-3	TRBD2	TGTGCCAGCAGTTTATCTAACTTGCGGGGGGGGGATACGCAGTATTTT	CASSLSNLRGGDTQYF
TRBV25-1	-	TRBJ2-3	-	TGTGCCAACCTTTCCAGGGGCACAGATACGCAGTATTTT	CANLSRGTDTQYF
TRBV7-3	once	TRBJ2-3	-	TGTACCAGCAGCTTAGGGCCGGATACGCAGTATTTT	CTSSLGPDTQYF
TRBV15	-	TRBJ2-3	-	TGTGCCACCAGCCCCCCGGGATATGGCACAGATACGCAGTATTTT	CATSPPGYGTDTQYF
TRBV6-5	few	TRBJ2-7	-	TGTGCCAGCAGTTCGGCCAGCGGGCTCTCCTACGAGCAGTACTTC	CASSSASGLSYEQYF
TRBV25-1	many	TRBJ2-1	TRBD1	TGTGCCAGCCTCGGACAGGAAGGATACGGCGGCTATGAGCAGTTCTTC	CASLGQEGYGGYEQFF
TRBV7-2	few	TRBJ2-5	TRBD2	TGTGCCAGCAGCTTAGCCGTGGGGACGGGGGGGCCCCAAGAGACCCAGTACTTC	CASSLAVGTGGPQETQYF
TRBV25-1	many	TRBJ1-2	-	TGTGCCAGCAGTGAAGGAGGGGGCTATGGCTACACCTTC	CASSEGGGYGYTF
TRBV27	few	TRBJ2-7	TRBD1	TGTGCCAGCAGTCCATCGACAGGGAACCACGAGCAGTACTTC	CASSPSTGNHEQYF
TRBV20-1	few	TRBJ1-4	TRBD1	TGCAGTGCGAAAGTACAGGGGGCGCACGAAAAACTGTTTTTT	CSAKVQGAHEKLFF
TRBV20-1	-	TRBJ1-1	-	TGCAGTGCTAGAAGGACGTGGACTGAAGCTTTCTTT	CSARRTWTEAFF
TRBV5-6	once	TRBJ2-6	-	TGTGCCAGCAGCTTGGCAGGGTACGGGACCAACGTCCTGACTTTC	CASSLAGYGTNVLTF
TRBV24-1	-	TRBJ2-1	TRBD2	TGTGCCACCAGTGATGGACTAGCCCCCTACAATGAGCAGTTCTTC	CATSDGLAPYNEQFF
TRBV21-1	-	TRBJ2-7	-	TGTGCCAGCAGCAAAGAGAGACAGGGGAGCTCCTACGAGCAGTACTTC	CASSKERQGSSYEQYF
TRBV3-1	-	TRBJ1-2	-	TGTGCCAGCAGCCAAGATCACAGGCTCCACGGAGGCTACACCTTC	CASSQDHRLHGGYTF
TRBV6-1	-	TRBJ2-7	-	TGTGCCAGCAGTGAAGAAGCGCAGGGGTATTTTCCCTACGAGCAGTACTTC	CASSEEAQGYFPYEQYF
TRBV29-1	-	TRBJ2-7	-	TGCAGCGTTGCTGTTGGGGTTAGGAGCTACTACGAGCAGTACTTC	CSVAVGVRSYYEQYF
TRBV10-3	few	TRBJ2-5	-	TGTGCCATCAGCGAGCGAGAAAGGGAGACCCAGTACTTC	CAISERERETQYF
TRBV24-1	few	TRBJ2-1	-	TGTGCCACCAACCGGGACCGAACCTACAATGAGCAGTTCTTC	CATNRDRTYNEQFF
TRBV30	-	TRBJ2-5	TRBD2	TGTGCCTGGAGTCCACTAGCGGGAGTAGAGACCCAGTACTTC	CAWSPLAGVETQYF
TRBV20-1	few	TRBJ2-3	-	TGCAGTGCTAGAGATGGGTGGGATACGCAGTATTTT	CSARDGWDTQYF
TRBV27	-	TRBJ2-3	TRBD2	TGTGCCAGCAGTCCATCTAGCGGGAGTCCAGATACGCAGTATTTT	CASSPSSGSPDTQYF
TRBV7-9	few	TRBJ1-2	-	TGTGCCAGCAGAGGAGTTTCCTATGGCTACACCTTC	CASRGVSYGYTF
TRBV15	few	TRBJ2-3	TRBD2	TGTGCCACCAGCAGAGATTCGGGGGGGAGTGCAGATACGCAGTATTTT	CATSRDSGGSADTQYF
TRBV6-6	-	TRBJ1-2	TRBD1	TGTGCCAGCAGCCAAATTAAGACAGGGTATGATGGCTACACCTTC	CASSQIKTGYDGYTF
TRBV4-1	many	TRBJ2-7	-	TGCGCCAGCAGCCACTACCTTGACAGGCCCTCCACCTACGAGCAGTACTTC	CASSHYLDRPSTYEQYF
TRBV4-2	many	TRBJ2-1	-	TGTGCCAGCAGCCAAGGTTTACGGCTTGAGCAGTTCTTC	CASSQGLRLEQFF
TRBV6-2/TRBV6-3	-	TRBJ2-7	-	TGTGCCAGCAGTTACATCGGGGCCGAGCAGTACTTC	CASSYIGAEQYF
TRBV9	-	TRBJ2-5	-	TGTGCCAGCGGCGTAGGTGACTATTCGGAGGGCGCCGAGACCCAGTACTTC	CASGVGDYSEGAETQYF
TRBV7-2	-	TRBJ2-7	TRBD2	TGTGCCAGCAGCCCCCTATTGAGCGGGAGGGGGGTCGAGCAGTACTTC	CASSPLLSGRGVEQYF
TRBV6-2/TRBV6-3	-	TRBJ2-1	TRBD2	TGTGCCAGCAGTACTCTAGCGGCAATATCCTCCTACAATGAGCAGTTCTTC	CASSTLAAISSYNEQFF
TRBV20-1	-	TRBJ2-7	-	TGCAGTGCAACGTCTCTAGTGATGAGCTCCTACGGGCAGTACTTC	CSATSLVMSSYGQYF
TRBV4-2	-	TRBJ2-3	-	TGTGCCAGCAACCCTAGGTATATGGGGGGCGATACGCAGTATTTT	CASNPRYMGGDTQYF
TRBV24-1	-	TRBJ2-7	TRBD2	TGTGCCACCAGTTCTAGCGGAGGCCCCTACGAGCAGTACTTC	CATSSSGGPYEQYF
TRBV4-1	many	TRBJ2-1	TRBD2	TGCGCCAGCAGCCAGGGACCGGGACTAGCTTTAAATGAGCAGTTCTTC	CASSQGPGLALNEQFF
TRBV20-1	-	TRBJ2-5	-	TGCAGTGCTAGAGATGGAGGGACTCCAGGGGAGACCCAGTACTTC	CSARDGGTPGETQYF
TRBV13	-	TRBJ1-4	-	TGTGCCAGCAGCCTACGGGGCTCCGGTGAAAAACTGTTTTTT	CASSLRGSGEKLFF
TRBV7-2	-	TRBJ2-1	TRBD1	TGTGCCAGCAGAAGACAGGGGGGTTACAATGAGCAGTTCTTC	CASRRQGGYNEQFF
TRBV3-1	-	TRBJ2-5	-	TGTGCCAGCAGCCAAGGGACCAAGGGGAGGGAGACCCAGTACTTC	CASSQGTKGRETQYF
TRBV29-1	many	TRBJ2-7	-	TGCAGCGCCCAAGGCCCCCATGGGGAGCAGTACTTC	CSAQGPHGEQYF
TRBV7-9	-	TRBJ1-1	TRBD1	TGTGCCAGCATCAAACTTGGAGGCAGGGGGGACACTGAAGCTTTCTTT	CASIKLGGRGDTEAFF
TRBV6-2/TRBV6-3	few	TRBJ2-1	-	TGTGCCAGCAGTTACCTCTTCCCGGCCAGTGAGCAGTTCTTC	CASSYLFPASEQFF
TRBV7-2	-	TRBJ2-3	-	TGTGCCAGCAGCCGCCGGGACTCGGGCGAGCGTACGCAGTATTTT	CASSRRDSGERTQYF
TRBV4-1	-	TRBJ2-7	TRBD1	TGCGCCAGCAGCCAGGCCTCCGGGACAGGGGGCTACGAGCAGTACTTC	CASSQASGTGGYEQYF
TRBV5-5	once	TRBJ1-2	-	TGTGCCAGCAGCTGGGAAGCGGTCGGCTATGGCTACACCTTC	CASSWEAVGYGYTF
TRBV6-6	-	TRBJ1-5	TRBD1	TGTGCCAGCAGTCCGACAGGGGGAGCCAATCAGCCCCAGCATTTT	CASSPTGGANQPQHF
TRBV7-9	-	TRBJ2-1	TRBD2	TGTGCCAGCAGCTTAACGCTTTGGGCGGGGGGCGCGGATGGGCAGTTCTTC	CASSLTLWAGGADGQFF
TRBV5-1	few	TRBJ2-1	-	TGCGCCAGCAGCTGGGGACGGAGGCCGTACAATGAGCAGTTCTTC	CASSWGRRPYNEQFF
TRBV5-5	-	TRBJ1-2	TRBD1	TGTGCCAGCAGCACGCCCGGGACAGGGGGCGGCTACACCTTC	CASSTPGTGGGYTF
TRBV5-1	few	TRBJ2-7	TRBD2	TGCGCCAGCACCCTCGGGACTAGCGGACCCTACGAGCAGTACTTC	CASTLGTSGPYEQYF
TRBV20-1	few	TRBJ2-7	-	TGCAGTGCTAGAACATCCGGGCCAACTCCCACCTACGAGCAGTACTTC	CSARTSGPTPTYEQYF
TRBV6-6	few	TRBJ1-2	TRBD1	TGTGCCAGCAGTGGGGGGACAGGAGGCTACACCTTC	CASSGGTGGYTF
TRBV27	once	TRBJ2-1	TRBD2	TGTGCCAGCAGTCCACTAGCGGACAATGAGCAGTTCTTC	CASSPLADNEQFF
TRBV9	few	TRBJ2-3	-	TGTGCCAGCAGCGGGAGGCGCACAGATACGCAGTATTTT	CASSGRRTDTQYF
TRBV7-2	-	TRBJ1-3	TRBD1	TGTGCCAGCAGCCCAAGACAGGGAAACTCTGGAAACACCATATATTTT	CASSPRQGNSGNTIYF
TRBV20-1	-	TRBJ1-1	-	TGCAGTGCTAGTCCAGGGGATCCTGAAGCTTTCTTT	CSASPGDPEAFF